The sequence of this T cell receptor beta chain was determined in a study of cytomegalovirus exposure and HLA in healthy donors. Primers: 60 Vbeta forward and 13 Jbeta reverse. Sequencing used immunoSEQ multiplex PCR; TCRdb keeps in-frame clones, though not all of them. The top ten clones hold roughly 2.7% of a sample with about 130,000 clones, about three quarters of them seen once. V lost 4 bases, J lost 3 bases, and 9 bases stayed unmatched. Germline CDR1 reads SGHTS; CDR2 reads YDEGEE. The CDR3 extends over 16 amino acids. The chain carries TRBV5-8 and TRBJ2-5; 10 nucleotides match TRBD2. Material: PBMCs. This clonotype was sampled from a woman aged 60 to 75 in good health and CMV-seropositive. CDR3 in DNA: TGTGCCAGCAGCCCGGGGGGGCTAGCGGGGGAAGAGACCCAGTACTTC. Protein product: CASSPGGLAGEETQYF.